This TCR beta chain derives from a study of T cells in Graves' hyperthyroidism and ophthalmopathy. Researchers amplified the TCR beta CDR3 regions from RNA transcripts. The HTBI primer set served for first-round RT-PCR of the TCR CDR3. TCRdb re-analysed the multiplex PCR reads in MiXCR, keeping a single row per CDR3 protein. This sample has 490,000 or so distinct CDR3 sequences, with 16% found just once. This CDR3 contains 14 residues. Trimming removed 7 bases at V and 10 bases at J, with 20 bases between. With respect to this clonotype: Because it lacks the conserved phenylalanine or tryptophan at the end, this CDR3 is likely a read error.

The receptor comes from a woman aged 25 to 39 with Graves' ophthalmopathy. Input material: blood. The genes are TRBV12-3 or TRBV12-4 and TRBJ1-5; D is undetermined. The CDR3 nucleotides read TGTGCCAGCACCCTCTCCGGGTCCGGGGAACCCCAGCATCTT. Protein: CASTLSGSGEPQHL.